This T cell receptor beta chain was observed in a study of cytomegalovirus exposure and HLA in healthy donors. Study details: There were 100 million to 120 million unique TCR beta sequences, drawn from about 179 million T cells, in an earlier analysis.

Donors counted as nominally healthy when sampled, yet unrecorded immune exposures were likely. The CDR3 loop spans 14 amino acids. The V gene lost 5 bases and the J gene lost 3 bases, with 12 bases spanning the gap. In germline, CDR1 is SGHRS, CDR2 YFSETQ. Both 60 Vbeta primers and 13 Jbeta primers went into the PCR. Libraries were prepared by immunoSEQ multiplex PCR; TCRdb keeps only in-frame clonotypes and omits some of them. The table lists 150,000 to 200,000 clones, about four fifths of them singletons. The clonotype comes from a woman aged 50 to 60 in good health and CMV-seronegative. The chain has TRBV5-1 and TRBJ2-1, with a weak D call TRBD1 (6 bases). The sample was PBMCs. This CDR3 reads CASRRQGSYNEQFF. As DNA, the CDR3 is TGCGCCAGCAGAAGGCAGGGGAGCTACAATGAGCAGTTCTTC.